This is a list of T cell receptor beta chains from one sample in a study of patients and donors after allogeneic stem cell transplantation. TCRdb re-analysed the RT-PCR reads in MiXCR, keeping a single row per CDR3 protein. The sample lists 150,000 to 200,000 distinct CDR3 sequences, roughly 22% seen once, with approximately 26% in the top ten. The specimen sequenced was blood, either unsorted or a sorted T cell fraction (not recorded which). The receptors derive from a human donor who was either an allogeneic HSCT recipient or a stem cell or donor lymphocyte infusion donor (not recorded which). It is not recorded whose cells these are; they may come from a transplant donor. Both conserved end residues are trimmed from each CDR3. The order of the fields is V gene, J gene, clone size, CDR3 protein. Expanded clones get a size class; other rows say once, few or many, or leave the size out.

v_call: TRBV5-1
j_call: TRBJ1-6
clone_size: few
cdr3_aa: ASSRETGGNSPLH

v_call: TRBV30
j_call: TRBJ1-2
clone_size: NA
cdr3_aa: AGGPIYGYT

v_call: TRBV7-3
j_call: TRBJ1-1
clone_size: NA
cdr3_aa: ASSQGGPEAF

v_call: TRBV7-6
j_call: TRBJ2-7
clone_size: few
cdr3_aa: ASSPLVDGSGEQY

v_call: TRBV5-5
j_call: TRBJ1-5
clone_size: many
cdr3_aa: ASSLWGNQPQH

v_call: TRBV3-1
j_call: TRBJ2-3
clone_size: NA
cdr3_aa: ASSQGRQPPQDTQY

v_call: TRBV12-3/TRBV12-4
j_call: TRBJ2-1
clone_size: NA
cdr3_aa: ASSFGPTGVGNEQF

v_call: TRBV5-1
j_call: TRBJ1-2
clone_size: NA
cdr3_aa: ASSPQAQGYDGYT

v_call: TRBV9
j_call: TRBJ1-1
clone_size: few
cdr3_aa: ASSVGAEAGNTEAF

v_call: TRBV12-3/TRBV12-4
j_call: TRBJ1-1
clone_size: NA
cdr3_aa: ASSSSRDRAMNTEAF

v_call: TRBV20-1
j_call: TRBJ1-1
clone_size: many
cdr3_aa: SAGGRTVMNTEAF

v_call: TRBV7-9
j_call: TRBJ2-1
clone_size: NA
cdr3_aa: ASSPPDTLRFGF

v_call: TRBV24-1
j_call: TRBJ2-7
clone_size: NA
cdr3_aa: ATSDLTQAGDFRQY

v_call: TRBV6-1
j_call: TRBJ2-7
clone_size: many
cdr3_aa: ASSESSYEQY

v_call: TRBV7-9
j_call: TRBJ2-1
clone_size: NA
cdr3_aa: ASSLFLGLNEQF

v_call: TRBV12-3/TRBV12-4
j_call: TRBJ1-2
clone_size: few
cdr3_aa: ASSSGQASGYT

v_call: TRBV12-3/TRBV12-4
j_call: TRBJ1-1
clone_size: many
cdr3_aa: ASTFGFRGGGSNTEAF

v_call: TRBV14
j_call: TRBJ2-1
clone_size: NA
cdr3_aa: ASSQDLPRQGSYNEQF

v_call: TRBV7-8
j_call: TRBJ1-1
clone_size: NA
cdr3_aa: ASSLEYYYNTEAF

v_call: TRBV29-1
j_call: TRBJ1-5
clone_size: few
cdr3_aa: SVETQDGGGGNQPQH

v_call: TRBV5-1
j_call: TRBJ2-5
clone_size: NA
cdr3_aa: ASNRGDQETQY

v_call: TRBV7-2
j_call: TRBJ2-3
clone_size: many
cdr3_aa: ASSVASLYTDTQY

v_call: TRBV12-3/TRBV12-4
j_call: TRBJ2-1
clone_size: NA
cdr3_aa: ASSLVGGTGHNEQF

v_call: TRBV19
j_call: TRBJ2-7
clone_size: NA
cdr3_aa: ASKPGAASYEQY

v_call: TRBV12-3/TRBV12-4
j_call: TRBJ2-3
clone_size: NA
cdr3_aa: ASSPLPTDTQY

v_call: TRBV27
j_call: TRBJ2-6
clone_size: NA
cdr3_aa: ASKVVSGANVLT

v_call: TRBV6-1
j_call: TRBJ1-2
clone_size: many
cdr3_aa: ASTNRGGKMDGYT

v_call: TRBV6-6
j_call: TRBJ1-6
clone_size: many
cdr3_aa: ASSFRDSGVPLH

v_call: TRBV7-9
j_call: TRBJ2-7
clone_size: once
cdr3_aa: ASNPATGGLFEQY

v_call: TRBV6-1
j_call: TRBJ2-5
clone_size: NA
cdr3_aa: ASSVGQGGETQY

v_call: TRBV12-5
j_call: TRBJ2-1
clone_size: NA
cdr3_aa: ASGFRPGALDYNEQF

v_call: TRBV2
j_call: TRBJ2-2
clone_size: NA
cdr3_aa: ASRLLATNTGELF

v_call: TRBV20-1
j_call: TRBJ1-1
clone_size: few
cdr3_aa: SAGRGGGYTEAF

v_call: TRBV20-1
j_call: TRBJ2-7
clone_size: NA
cdr3_aa: SAREPDRSYEQY

v_call: TRBV20-1
j_call: TRBJ2-7
clone_size: NA
cdr3_aa: SARVEGSSYEQY

v_call: TRBV5-1
j_call: TRBJ1-2
clone_size: few
cdr3_aa: ASSLPTGVGDNYGYT

v_call: TRBV6-5
j_call: TRBJ1-1
clone_size: few
cdr3_aa: ASSSGQGDYTEAF

v_call: TRBV7-2
j_call: TRBJ1-5
clone_size: few
cdr3_aa: ASSLALEQPQH

v_call: TRBV2
j_call: TRBJ1-4
clone_size: NA
cdr3_aa: ASSELGNNEKLF

v_call: TRBV12-3/TRBV12-4
j_call: TRBJ2-6
clone_size: NA
cdr3_aa: ASSPGSSGANVLT

v_call: TRBV5-1
j_call: TRBJ1-2
clone_size: NA
cdr3_aa: ASSGDRGGYT

v_call: TRBV20-1
j_call: TRBJ1-5
clone_size: NA
cdr3_aa: SAHPGQVNQPQH

v_call: TRBV20-1
j_call: TRBJ2-1
clone_size: NA
cdr3_aa: SARDSKGTGAEQF

v_call: TRBV5-5
j_call: TRBJ1-4
clone_size: NA
cdr3_aa: ASSLARQGWETNEKLF

v_call: TRBV27
j_call: TRBJ1-2
clone_size: many
cdr3_aa: ASSSRQGASDYGYT